The clone carrying this T cell receptor beta chain was recorded a few times. Its antigen is undetermined. One entry per CDR3 protein results from TCRdb running MiXCR on the 5' RACE reads. Here the sample spans about 23,000 distinct CDR3 sequences, around 4.7% being singletons. Noted time point: sample taken at primary tumor resection. Sequencing of whole RNA from tumor, nontumor lung or frozen PBMC involved no sorting. The cohort: 70 to 75 early-stage, untreated non-small cell lung cancer patients. This specimen comes from a study of spatial heterogeneity in lung cancer. Findings and limits, study-wide: Expanded tumor TCRs that were ubiquitous appeared in blood more at resection than follow-up.

The CDR3 has 13 residues. Trimming removed 1 base from V and 4 bases from J, with 7 bases in between. Germline CDR1 KGHSH, CDR2 LQKENI. The sequencing here drew on PBMCs, taken at surgery. The chain joins TRBV18 to TRBJ2-5; D ambiguous. The sequence was collected from a male donor with early-stage non-small cell lung cancer. DNA of the CDR3: TGTGCCAGCTCACCACAGGTTCGAGAGACCCAGTACTTC. Translating it yields CASSPQVRETQYF.